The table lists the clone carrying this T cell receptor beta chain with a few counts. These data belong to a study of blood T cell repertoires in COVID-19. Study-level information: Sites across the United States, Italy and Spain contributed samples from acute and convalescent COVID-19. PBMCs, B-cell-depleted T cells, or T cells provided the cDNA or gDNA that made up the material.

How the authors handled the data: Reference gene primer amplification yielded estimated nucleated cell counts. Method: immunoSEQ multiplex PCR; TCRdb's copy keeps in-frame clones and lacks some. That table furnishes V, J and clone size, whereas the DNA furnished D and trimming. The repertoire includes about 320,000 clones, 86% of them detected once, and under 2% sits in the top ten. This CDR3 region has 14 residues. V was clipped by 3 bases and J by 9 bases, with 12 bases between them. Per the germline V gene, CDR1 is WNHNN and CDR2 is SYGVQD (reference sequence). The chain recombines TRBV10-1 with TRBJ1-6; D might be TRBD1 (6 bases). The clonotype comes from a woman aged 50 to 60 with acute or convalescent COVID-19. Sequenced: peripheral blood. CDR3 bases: TGCGCCAGCAGTGATGACAGGAGAATTTCACCCCTCCACTTT. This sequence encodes CASSDDRRISPLHF.